The clone carrying this T cell receptor beta chain turned up a few times. The antigen is undetermined. V lost 5 bases, J lost 6 bases, and 9 bases stayed unmatched. CDR1 and CDR2 (germline): SGHTA, FQGNSA. The CDR3 sequence is 15 residues long. These data belong to a study of early T cells in non-severe SARS-CoV-2 infection. In the study overall: Sequencing was performed on bulk RNA from unsorted whole blood, leaving chains unpaired. Findings and limits, study-wide: Clonotype matching in VDJdb favored anti-spike CD8 responses and did not capture private and CD4 specificities.

Researchers attached unique molecular identifiers to individual cDNA molecules. TCRdb recomputed calls from the 5' RACE reads with MiXCR, one row per CDR3 protein. The sample includes about 98,000 distinct CDR3 sequences, more than 9.5% seen only once; the top ten take roughly 5%. The receptor's source is an adult who was a healthcare worker with PCR-confirmed SARS-CoV-2 infection or an uninfected control (not recorded which). The material sequenced was whole blood. This rearrangement joins TRBV7-2 to TRBJ2-3, with TRBD2 matching over 9 bases. CDR3 loop: CASSLTGLAGDTQYF. The CDR3 DNA sequence: TGTGCCAGCAGCCTGACGGGACTAGCCGGTGATACGCAGTATTTT.